One and the same sample provided the 7 T cell receptor beta chains below, sequenced in a study of T-cell memory formation after mild COVID-19. TCRdb independently ran MiXCR on the 5' RACE reads; one entry per CDR3 protein. The data hold 580,000 or so distinct CDR3 sequences, with around a sixth observed a single time. The sequencing sample was made of PBMCs or a T cell subset sorted from them (not recorded which). The receptors were sampled from an adult woman who had mild COVID-19 (a few samples of this study predate the infection). Cell type and time point are not known.

This clonotype came up a few times. The chain is built from TRBV4-1 and TRBJ2-4; D could derive from TRBD1 or TRBD2 (5 bases each). CDR1 is MGHRA, CDR2 YSYEKL, per germline. The CDR3 covers 15 residues. The V end was cut by 6 bases, the J end by 5 bases, with 17 bases between. The CDR3 loop reads CASRLGEMVQNIQYF. CDR3 DNA: TGCGCCAGCAGGTTGGGGGAGATGGTCCAAAACATTCAGTACTTC.

The CDR3 here is CASSPRARSGAEAFF. The CDR3 nucleotides are TGTGCCAGCAGCCCGCGGGCCAGATCTGGGGCTGAAGCTTTCTTT. The chain employs TRBV6-2 or TRBV6-3 and TRBJ1-1; unclear D gene. The CDR3 loop spans 15 amino acids. Trimming took 6 bases from V and 6 from J, leaving 20 bases between them. Germline CDR1 MNHEY, CDR2 SVGEGT.

This clonotype was observed a handful of times. The genes are TRBV5-5 and TRBJ1-3; no clear D. The CDR3 has 15 residues. With 4 bases removed from V and 1 base from J, the gap between germline ends came to 12 bases. Germline V gives CDR1 SGHKS, CDR2 YYEKEE (reference sequence). In nucleotides, the CDR3 is TGTGCCAGCAGCCCGCAGACGCAATCTGGAAACACCATATATTTT. It translates to CASSPQTQSGNTIYF.

The chain uses TRBV4-3 and TRBJ2-3; 11 nucleotides agree with TRBD2. The trim removed 1 base at V and 0 bases at J, leaving 9 bases unmatched. Germline V gene data show CDR1 as LGHNA and CDR2 as YSLEER. The CDR3 has 19 residues. The CDR3 reads CASSQATSGTLTSTDTQYF. CDR3 DNA: TGCGCCAGCAGCCAAGCGACTAGCGGGACCCTCACCAGCACAGATACGCAGTATTTT.

CDR3 residues: CASRQTGHSNTGELFF. The CDR3 DNA follows: TGCGCCAGCCGCCAGACGGGACACTCGAACACCGGGGAGCTGTTTTTT. V and J are TRBV5-1 and TRBJ2-2; D is perhaps TRBD1 (6 bases). V was pared by 7 bases and J by 0 bases, with 16 bases between. Germline lookup yields CDR1 SGHRS and CDR2 YFSETQ. The CDR3 has 16 residues.

This clonotype was seen only a few times. The genes are TRBV2 and TRBJ1-5; the D gene is possibly TRBD1 (5 bases). CDR1 is SNHLY and CDR2 is FYNNEI in the germline V gene. The germline V and J ends were trimmed by 7 bases and 4 bases, with 17 bases remaining between them. The CDR3 has 15 residues. The CDR3 spells CASTEGRQRNQPQHF. CDR3 DNA: TGTGCCAGCACCGAAGGGAGACAGAGAAATCAGCCCCAGCATTTT.

Ten or more counts support this clonotype. The chain employs TRBV12-3 or TRBV12-4 and TRBJ2-1; D might be TRBD2 (6 bases). This CDR3 is 16 amino acids long. The V end lost 2 bases, the J end lost 4 bases, and 15 bases lay between the germline ends. The CDR3 loop reads CASSLKLGLAYNEQFF. The CDR3 DNA follows: TGTGCCAGCAGTTTAAAACTGGGACTTGCGTACAATGAGCAGTTCTTC.